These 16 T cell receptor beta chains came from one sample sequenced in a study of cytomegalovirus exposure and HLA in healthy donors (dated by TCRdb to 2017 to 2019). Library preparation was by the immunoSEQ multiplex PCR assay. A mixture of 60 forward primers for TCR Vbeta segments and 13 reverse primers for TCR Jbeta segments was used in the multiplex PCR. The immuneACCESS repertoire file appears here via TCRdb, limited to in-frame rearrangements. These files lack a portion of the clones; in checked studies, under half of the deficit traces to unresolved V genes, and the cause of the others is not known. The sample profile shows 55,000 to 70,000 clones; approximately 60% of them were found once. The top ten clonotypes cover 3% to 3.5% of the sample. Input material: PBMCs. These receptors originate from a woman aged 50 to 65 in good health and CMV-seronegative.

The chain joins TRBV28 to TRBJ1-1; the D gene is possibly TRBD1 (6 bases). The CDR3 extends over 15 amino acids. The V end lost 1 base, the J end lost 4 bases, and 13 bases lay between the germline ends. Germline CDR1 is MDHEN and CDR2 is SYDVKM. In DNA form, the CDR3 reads TGTGCCAGCAGTTTATTAGCTGGGGGCGTCACTGAAGCTTTCTTT. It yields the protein CASSLLAGGVTEAFF. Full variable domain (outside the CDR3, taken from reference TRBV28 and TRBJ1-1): DVKVTQSSRYLVKRTGEKVFLECVQDMDHENMFWYRQDPGLGLRLIYFSYDVKMKEKGDIPEGYSVSREKKERFSLILESASTNQTSMYLCASSLLAGGVTEAFFGQGTRLTVV.

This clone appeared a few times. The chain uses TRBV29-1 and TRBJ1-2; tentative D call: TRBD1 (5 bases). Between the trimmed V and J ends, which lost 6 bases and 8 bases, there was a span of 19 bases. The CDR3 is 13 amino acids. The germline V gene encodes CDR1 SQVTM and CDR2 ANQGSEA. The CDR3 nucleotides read TGCAGCGTCGGGACTCCAAAATCTCACGGCTACACCTTC. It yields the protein CSVGTPKSHGYTF. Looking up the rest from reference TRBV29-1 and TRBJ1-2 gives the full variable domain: SAVISQKPSRDICQRGTSLTIQCQVDSQVTMMFWYRQQPGQSLTLIATANQGSEATYESGFVIDKFPISRPNLTFSTLTVSNMSPEDSSIYLCSVGTPKSHGYTFGSGTRLTVV.

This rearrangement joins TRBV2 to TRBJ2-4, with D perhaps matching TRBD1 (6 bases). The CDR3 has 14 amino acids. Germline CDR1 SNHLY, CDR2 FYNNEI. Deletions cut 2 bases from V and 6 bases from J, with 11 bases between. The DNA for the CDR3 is TGTGCCAGCAGTGAAAGCAGGGGACCAAACATTCAGTACTTC. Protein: CASSESRGPNIQYF.

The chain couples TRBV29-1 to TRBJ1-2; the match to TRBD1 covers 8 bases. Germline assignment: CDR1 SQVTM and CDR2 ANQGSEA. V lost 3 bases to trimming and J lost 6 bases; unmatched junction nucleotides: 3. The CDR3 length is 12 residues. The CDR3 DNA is TGCAGCGTTGACTCAGGGGGCCATGGCTACACCTTC. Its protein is CSVDSGGHGYTF.

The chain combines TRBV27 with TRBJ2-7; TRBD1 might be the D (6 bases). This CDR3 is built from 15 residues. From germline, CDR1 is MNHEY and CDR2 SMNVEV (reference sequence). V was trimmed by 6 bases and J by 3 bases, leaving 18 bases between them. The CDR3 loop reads CASSRADRTLYEQYF. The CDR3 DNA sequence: TGTGCCAGCAGCCGGGCCGACAGGACACTCTACGAGCAGTACTTC.

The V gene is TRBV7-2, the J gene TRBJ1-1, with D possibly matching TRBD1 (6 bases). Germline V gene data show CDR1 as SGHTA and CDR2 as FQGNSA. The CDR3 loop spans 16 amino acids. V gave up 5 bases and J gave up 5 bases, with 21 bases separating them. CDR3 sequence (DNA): TGTGCCAGCAGCGTGGACCCGCAGGGGAAGAGGACTGAAGCTTTCTTT. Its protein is CASSVDPQGKRTEAFF.

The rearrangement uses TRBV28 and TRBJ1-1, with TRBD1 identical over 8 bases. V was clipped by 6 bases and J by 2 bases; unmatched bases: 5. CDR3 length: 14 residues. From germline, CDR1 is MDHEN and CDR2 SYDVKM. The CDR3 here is CASRLQGGNTEAFF. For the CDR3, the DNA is TGTGCCAGCAGGTTACAGGGGGGCAACACTGAAGCTTTCTTT.

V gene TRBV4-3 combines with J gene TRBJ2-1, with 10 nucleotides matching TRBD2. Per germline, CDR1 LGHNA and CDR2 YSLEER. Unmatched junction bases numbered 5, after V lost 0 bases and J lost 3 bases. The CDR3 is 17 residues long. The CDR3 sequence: CASSQDSTSGNYNEQFF. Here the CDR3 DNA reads TGCGCCAGCAGCCAAGACTCAACTAGCGGGAACTACAATGAGCAGTTCTTC.

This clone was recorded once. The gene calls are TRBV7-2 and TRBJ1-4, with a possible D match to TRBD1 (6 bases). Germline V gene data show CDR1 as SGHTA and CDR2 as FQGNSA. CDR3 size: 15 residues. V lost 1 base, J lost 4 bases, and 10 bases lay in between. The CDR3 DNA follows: TGTGCCAGCAGCTTAGGGGGGCGGAGTAATGAAAAACTGTTTTTT. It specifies CASSLGGRSNEKLFF.

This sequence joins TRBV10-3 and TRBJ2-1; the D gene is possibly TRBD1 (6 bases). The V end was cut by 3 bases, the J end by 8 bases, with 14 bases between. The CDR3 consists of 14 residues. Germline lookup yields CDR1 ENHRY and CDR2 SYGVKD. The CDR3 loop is CAISDLQGGDEQFF. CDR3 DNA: TGTGCCATCAGTGACCTACAGGGTGGGGATGAGCAGTTCTTC.

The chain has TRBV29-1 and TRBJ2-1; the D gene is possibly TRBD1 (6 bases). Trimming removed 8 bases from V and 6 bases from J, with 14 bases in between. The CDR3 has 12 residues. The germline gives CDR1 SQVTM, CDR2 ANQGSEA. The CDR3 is CSTLTGGNEQFF. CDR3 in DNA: TGCAGCACACTGACAGGCGGCAATGAGCAGTTCTTC.

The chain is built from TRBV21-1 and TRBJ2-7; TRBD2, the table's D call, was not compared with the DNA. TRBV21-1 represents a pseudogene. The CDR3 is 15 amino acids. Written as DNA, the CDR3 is TGTGCCAGCAGCAAAGTACCGACAACGGGGTACGAGCAGTACTTC. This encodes CASSKVPTTGYEQYF.

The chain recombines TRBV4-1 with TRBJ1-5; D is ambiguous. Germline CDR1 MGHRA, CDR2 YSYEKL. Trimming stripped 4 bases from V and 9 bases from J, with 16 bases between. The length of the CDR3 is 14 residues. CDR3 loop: CASSPDGRLGPQHF. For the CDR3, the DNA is TGCGCCAGCAGCCCGGACGGGAGACTAGGGCCCCAGCATTTT.

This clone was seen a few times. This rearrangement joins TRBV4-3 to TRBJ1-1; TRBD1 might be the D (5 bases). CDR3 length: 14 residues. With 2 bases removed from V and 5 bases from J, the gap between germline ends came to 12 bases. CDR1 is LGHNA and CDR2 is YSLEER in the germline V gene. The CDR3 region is CASSQLGASTEAFF. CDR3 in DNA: TGCGCCAGCAGCCAACTAGGGGCGAGTACTGAAGCTTTCTTT.

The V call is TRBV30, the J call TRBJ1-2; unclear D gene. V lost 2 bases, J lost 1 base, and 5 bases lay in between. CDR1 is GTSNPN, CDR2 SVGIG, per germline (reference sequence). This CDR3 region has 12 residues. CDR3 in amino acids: CAWSPHNYGYTF. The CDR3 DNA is TGTGCCTGGAGTCCCCATAACTATGGCTACACCTTC. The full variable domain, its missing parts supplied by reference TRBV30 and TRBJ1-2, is SQTIHQWPATLVQPVGSPLSLECTVEGTSNPNLYWYRQAAGRGLQLLFYSVGIGQISSEVPQNLSASRPQDRQFILSSKKLLLSDSGFYLCAWSPHNYGYTFGSGTRLTVV.

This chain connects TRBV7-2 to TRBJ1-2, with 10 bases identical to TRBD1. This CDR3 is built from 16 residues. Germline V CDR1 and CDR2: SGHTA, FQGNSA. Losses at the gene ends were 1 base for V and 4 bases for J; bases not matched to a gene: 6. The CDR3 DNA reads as TGTGCCAGCAGCTTAGATGATAGACAGGGGGCCTATGGCTACACCTTC. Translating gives CASSLDDRQGAYGYTF.